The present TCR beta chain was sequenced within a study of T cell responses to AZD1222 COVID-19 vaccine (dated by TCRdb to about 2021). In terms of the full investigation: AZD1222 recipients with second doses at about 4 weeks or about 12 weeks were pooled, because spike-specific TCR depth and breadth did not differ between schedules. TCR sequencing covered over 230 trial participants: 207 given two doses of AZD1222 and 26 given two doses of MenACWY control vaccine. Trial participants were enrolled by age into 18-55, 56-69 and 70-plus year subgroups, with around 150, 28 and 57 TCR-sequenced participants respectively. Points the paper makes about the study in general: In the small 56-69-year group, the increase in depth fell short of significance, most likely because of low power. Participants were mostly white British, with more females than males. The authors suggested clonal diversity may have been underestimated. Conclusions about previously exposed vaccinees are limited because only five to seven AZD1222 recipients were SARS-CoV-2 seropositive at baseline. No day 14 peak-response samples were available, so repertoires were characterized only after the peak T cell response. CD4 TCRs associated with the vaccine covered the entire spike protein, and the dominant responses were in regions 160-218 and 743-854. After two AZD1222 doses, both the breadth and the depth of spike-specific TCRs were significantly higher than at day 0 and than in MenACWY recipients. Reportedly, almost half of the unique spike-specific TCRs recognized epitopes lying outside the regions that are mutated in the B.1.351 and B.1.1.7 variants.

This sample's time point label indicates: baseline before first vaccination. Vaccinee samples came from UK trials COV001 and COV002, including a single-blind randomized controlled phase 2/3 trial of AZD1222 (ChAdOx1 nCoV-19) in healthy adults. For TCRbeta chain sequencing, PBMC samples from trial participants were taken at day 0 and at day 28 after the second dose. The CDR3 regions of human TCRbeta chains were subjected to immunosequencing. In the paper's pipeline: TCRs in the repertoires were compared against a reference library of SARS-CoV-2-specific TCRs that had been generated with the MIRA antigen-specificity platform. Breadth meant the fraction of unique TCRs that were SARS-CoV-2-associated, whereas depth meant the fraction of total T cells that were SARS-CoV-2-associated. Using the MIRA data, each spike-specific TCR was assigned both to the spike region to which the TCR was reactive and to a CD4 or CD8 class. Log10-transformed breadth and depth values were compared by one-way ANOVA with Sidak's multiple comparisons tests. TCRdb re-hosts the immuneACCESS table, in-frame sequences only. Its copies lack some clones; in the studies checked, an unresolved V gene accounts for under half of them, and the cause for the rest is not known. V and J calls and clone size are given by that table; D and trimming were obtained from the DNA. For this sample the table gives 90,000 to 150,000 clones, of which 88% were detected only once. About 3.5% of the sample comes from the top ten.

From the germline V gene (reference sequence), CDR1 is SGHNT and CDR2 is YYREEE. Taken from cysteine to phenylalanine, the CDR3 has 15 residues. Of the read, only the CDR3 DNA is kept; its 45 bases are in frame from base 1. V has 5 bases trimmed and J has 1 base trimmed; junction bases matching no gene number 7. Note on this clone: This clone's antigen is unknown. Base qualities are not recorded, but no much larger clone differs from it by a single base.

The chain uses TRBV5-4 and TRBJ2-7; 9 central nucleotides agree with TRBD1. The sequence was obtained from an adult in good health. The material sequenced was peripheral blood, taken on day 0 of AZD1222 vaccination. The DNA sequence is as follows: TGTGCCAGCAGAGTGGGACAGGGAGTATCCTACGAGCAGTACTTC. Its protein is CASRVGQGVSYEQYF.